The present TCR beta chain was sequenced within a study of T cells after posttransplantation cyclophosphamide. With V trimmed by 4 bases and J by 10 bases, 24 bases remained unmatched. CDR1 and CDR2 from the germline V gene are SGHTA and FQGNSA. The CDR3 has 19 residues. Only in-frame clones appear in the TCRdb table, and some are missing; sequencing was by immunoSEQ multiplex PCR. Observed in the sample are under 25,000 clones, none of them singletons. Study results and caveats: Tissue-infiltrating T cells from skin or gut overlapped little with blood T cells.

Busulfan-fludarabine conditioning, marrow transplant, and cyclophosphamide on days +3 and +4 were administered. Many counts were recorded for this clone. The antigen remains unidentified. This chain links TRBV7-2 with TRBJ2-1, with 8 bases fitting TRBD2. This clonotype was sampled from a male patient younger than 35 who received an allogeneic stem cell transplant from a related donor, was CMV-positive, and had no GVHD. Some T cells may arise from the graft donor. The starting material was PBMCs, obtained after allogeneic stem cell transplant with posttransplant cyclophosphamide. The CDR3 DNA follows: TGTGCCAGCAGCTCCCTCCGAAACTACGCCGGGACTAGATCCGGGGAGCAGTTCTTC. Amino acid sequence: CASSSLRNYAGTRSGEQFF.